This entry lists 9 T cell receptor beta chains sequenced from one sample in a study of response to subunit inactivated influenza vaccine. MiXCR, applied by TCRdb to the RT-PCR reads, yields one record per CDR3 protein. The sample has under 200,000 distinct CDR3 sequences; around 10% are singletons. Specimen: CD8+ T cells sorted from PBMCs, collected about 24 months after vaccination. These receptors all stem from a man aged 50 to 75 who received an inactivated influenza vaccine.

This clonotype was recorded a few times. In nucleotides, the CDR3 is TGCAGCGTGACTGAGACTAGCGGGAGGGCCTTAGCAAATACGCAGTATTTT. This encodes CSVTETSGRALANTQYF. This rearrangement joins TRBV29-1 to TRBJ2-3, with 14 positions matching TRBD2. Germline assignment: CDR1 SQVTM and CDR2 ANQGSEA. This CDR3 is 17 amino acids long. V dropped 6 bases and J dropped 7; count of bases not matched to a gene: 15.

This clonotype was counted only a few times. In DNA, the CDR3 is TGTGCCAGCAGTTACTCCGAGACAGGGTTTGATGGCTACACCTTC. The encoded protein is CASSYSETGFDGYTF. The rearrangement joins TRBV6-5 to TRBJ1-2, with 7 bases identical to TRBD1. Germline V gives CDR1 MNHEY, CDR2 SVGAGI. The CDR3 is 15 amino acids. The V and J ends lost 0 bases and 6 bases, in that order; junction bases with no gene match: 7.

This clonotype was found many times. The chain employs TRBV11-2 and TRBJ1-5, with D possibly TRBD1 on 5 matching bases. The germline gives CDR1 SGHAT, CDR2 FQNNGV. Trimming took 1 base from V and 0 from J, leaving 25 bases between them. CDR3 size: 21 residues. The CDR3 nucleotides are TGTGCCAGCAGCTTAGTACCTTATCAGCCATTTGCCCAGGGTAGCAATCAGCCCCAGCATTTT. As protein: CASSLVPYQPFAQGSNQPQHF.

This clonotype turned up a few times. CDR3 amino acids: CASSSIAEETQYF. CDR3 nucleotide sequence: TGTGCCAGCAGTTCCATAGCGGAAGAGACCCAGTACTTC. This chain links TRBV12-3 or TRBV12-4 with TRBJ2-5; D is possibly TRBD2 (6 bases). The length of the CDR3 is 13 residues. V shed 4 bases and J shed 3 bases, with 9 bases lying between them.

This clonotype was counted between two and nine times. This chain connects TRBV9 to TRBJ1-1; D uncertain. The V end lost 6 bases, the J end lost 0 bases, and 9 bases lay between the germline ends. The CDR3 runs to 13 residues. CDR1 is SGDLS and CDR2 is YYNGEE in the germline V gene. The CDR3: CASNNDMNTEAFF. The CDR3 DNA follows: TGTGCCAGCAACAATGACATGAACACTGAAGCTTTCTTT.

This clonotype has ten or more counts. The chain carries TRBV27 and TRBJ2-2, with TRBD2 as a possible D gene (5 bases). Germline-derived CDR1 and CDR2 are MNHEY and SMNVEV (reference sequence). This CDR3 is 17 amino acids long. The V end was cut by 1 base, the J end by 2 bases, with 14 bases between. CDR3 sequence reads: CASSLYGMAYNTGELFF. CDR3 DNA sequence: TGTGCCAGCAGTTTATACGGGATGGCTTATAACACCGGGGAGCTGTTTTTT.

This clonotype has a handful of counts. The chain uses TRBV11-2 and TRBJ2-7, with 9 bases fitting TRBD1. The length of the CDR3 is 18 residues. Germline V gene data show CDR1 as SGHAT and CDR2 as FQNNGV. J gave up 3 bases and V 0 bases, and 12 bases lay outside the gene matches. The CDR3 DNA reads as TGTGCCAGCAGCTTAGATCATGGGACAGGGAGTTTCCTCTACGAGCAGTACTTC. This gives the protein CASSLDHGTGSFLYEQYF. Filled out from reference TRBV11-2 and TRBJ2-7, the complete variable domain reads EAGVAQSPRYKIIEKRQSVAFWCNPISGHATLYWYQQILGQGPKLLIQFQNNGVVDDSQLPKDRFSAERLKGVDSTLKIQPAKLEDSAVYLCASSLDHGTGSFLYEQYFGPGTRLTVT.

This clonotype was seen a few times. J is TRBJ2-7 and V is TRBV15; 7 nucleotides align to TRBD2. J lost 1 base, V lost 3 bases, and 9 bases had no gene match. This CDR3 is built from 16 residues. Germline V gives CDR1 LNHNV, CDR2 YYDKDF (reference sequence). The CDR3 DNA reads TGTGCCACCAGCAGCCCCGGACTAGTTGCGTCCTACGAGCAGTACTTC. This sequence encodes CATSSPGLVASYEQYF.

This clonotype was seen only a few times. The CDR3 DNA sequence: TGTGCCAGCAGCTCTAACGGCGGGGAGCTGTTTTTT. This sequence encodes CASSSNGGELFF. The chain carries TRBV12-3 or TRBV12-4 and TRBJ2-2; D call uncertain. Trimming took 6 bases from V and 7 from J, leaving 9 bases between them. The CDR3 is 12 amino acids.